This TCR beta chain was sequenced during a study of cytotoxic CD8 clonotypes in ibrutinib-treated CLL. Profiled with immunoSEQ multiplex PCR; TCRdb holds only in-frame clones, not every one. The sample yields 130,000 or so clones, 75% to 90% seen once. Germline CDR1 is MNHEY and CDR2 is SVGAGI. This CDR3 comprises 11 residues. V lost 8 bases to trimming and J lost 8 bases, with 12 bases between them. The source of this sequence is a human donor with chronic lymphocytic leukemia. This chain uses TRBV6-5 with TRBJ1-2, with unresolved D. The sequenced sample was PBMCs, obtained after 24 months of ibrutinib treatment. Here the CDR3 DNA reads TGTGCCAGCGGACTCGGAACCGGCTACACCTTC. This codes for CASGLGTGYTF.